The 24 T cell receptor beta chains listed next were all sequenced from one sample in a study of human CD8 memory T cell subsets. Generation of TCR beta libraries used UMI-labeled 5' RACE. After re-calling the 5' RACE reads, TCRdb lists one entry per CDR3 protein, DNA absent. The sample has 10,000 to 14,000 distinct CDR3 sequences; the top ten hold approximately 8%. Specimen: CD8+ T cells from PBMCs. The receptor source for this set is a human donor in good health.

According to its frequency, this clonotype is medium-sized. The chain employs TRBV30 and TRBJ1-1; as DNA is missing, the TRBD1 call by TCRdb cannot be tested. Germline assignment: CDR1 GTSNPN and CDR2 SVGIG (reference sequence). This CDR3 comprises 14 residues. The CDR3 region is CAWNTGQLNTEAFF.

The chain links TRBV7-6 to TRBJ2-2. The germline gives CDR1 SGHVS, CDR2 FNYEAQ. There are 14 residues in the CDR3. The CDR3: CASSLGGQAGELFF.

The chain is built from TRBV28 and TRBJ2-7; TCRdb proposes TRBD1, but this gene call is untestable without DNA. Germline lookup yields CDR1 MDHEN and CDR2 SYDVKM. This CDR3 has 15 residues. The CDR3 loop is CASNTLRGGRGEQYF.

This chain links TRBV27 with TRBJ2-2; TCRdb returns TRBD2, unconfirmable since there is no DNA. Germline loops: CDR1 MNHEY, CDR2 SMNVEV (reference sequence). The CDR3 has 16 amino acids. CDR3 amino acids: CATYRETGRDTGELFF.

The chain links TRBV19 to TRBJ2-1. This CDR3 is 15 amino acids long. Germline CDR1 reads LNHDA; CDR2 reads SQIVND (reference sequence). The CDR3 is CASSIDADFLNEQFF.

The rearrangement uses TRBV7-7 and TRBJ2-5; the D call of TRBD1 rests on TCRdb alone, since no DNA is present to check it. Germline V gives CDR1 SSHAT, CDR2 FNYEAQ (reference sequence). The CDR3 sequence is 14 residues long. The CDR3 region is CASSLGGIGETQYF. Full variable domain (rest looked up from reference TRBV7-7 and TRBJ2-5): GAGVSQSPRYKVTKRGQDVTLRCDPISSHATLYWYQQALGQGPEFLTYFNYEAQPDKSGLPSDRFSAERPEGSISTLTIQRTEQRDSAMYRCASSLGGIGETQYFGPGTRLLVL.

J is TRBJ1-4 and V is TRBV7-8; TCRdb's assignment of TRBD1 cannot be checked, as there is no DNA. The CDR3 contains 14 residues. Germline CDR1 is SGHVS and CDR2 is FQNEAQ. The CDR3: CASSAGAAAEKLFF.

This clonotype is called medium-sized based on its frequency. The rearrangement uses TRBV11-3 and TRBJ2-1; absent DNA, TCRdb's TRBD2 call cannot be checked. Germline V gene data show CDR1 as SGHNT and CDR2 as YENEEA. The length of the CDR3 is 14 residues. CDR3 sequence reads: CASSPPLAGLEQFF. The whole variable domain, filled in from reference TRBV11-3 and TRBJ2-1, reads EAGVVQSPRYKIIEKKQPVAFWCNPISGHNTLYWYLQNLGQGPELLIRYENEEAVDDSQLPKDRFSAERLKGVDSTLKIQPAELGDSAVYLCASSPPLAGLEQFFGPGTRLTVL.

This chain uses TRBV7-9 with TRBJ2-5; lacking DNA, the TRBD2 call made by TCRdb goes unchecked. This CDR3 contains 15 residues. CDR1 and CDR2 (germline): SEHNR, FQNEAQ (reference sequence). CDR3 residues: CASSLVGRGKETQYF.

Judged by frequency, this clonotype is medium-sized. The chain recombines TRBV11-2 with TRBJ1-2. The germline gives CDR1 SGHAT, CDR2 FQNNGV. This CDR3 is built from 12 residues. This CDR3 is CASSSHYYGYTF.

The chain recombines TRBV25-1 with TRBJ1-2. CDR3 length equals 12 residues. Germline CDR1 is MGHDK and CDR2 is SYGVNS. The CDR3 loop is CAAGENNYGYTF.

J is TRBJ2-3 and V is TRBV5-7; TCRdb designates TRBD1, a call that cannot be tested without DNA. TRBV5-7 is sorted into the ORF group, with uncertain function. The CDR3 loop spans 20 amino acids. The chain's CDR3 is CASSLDIDRWTLVAADTQYF.

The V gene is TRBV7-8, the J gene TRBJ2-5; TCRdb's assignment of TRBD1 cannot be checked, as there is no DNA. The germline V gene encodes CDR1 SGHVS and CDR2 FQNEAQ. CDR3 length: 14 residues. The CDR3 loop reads CASSPLAGKETQYF.

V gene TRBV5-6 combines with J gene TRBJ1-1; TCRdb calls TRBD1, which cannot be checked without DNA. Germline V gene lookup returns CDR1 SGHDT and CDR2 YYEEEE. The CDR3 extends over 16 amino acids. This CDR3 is CASSSLQGALNTEAFF. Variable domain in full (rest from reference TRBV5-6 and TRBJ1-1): DAGVTQSPTHLIKTRGQQVTLRCSPKSGHDTVSWYQQALGQGPQFIFQYYEEEERQRGNFPDRFSGHQFPNYSSELNVNALLLGDSALYLCASSSLQGALNTEAFFGQGTRLTVV.

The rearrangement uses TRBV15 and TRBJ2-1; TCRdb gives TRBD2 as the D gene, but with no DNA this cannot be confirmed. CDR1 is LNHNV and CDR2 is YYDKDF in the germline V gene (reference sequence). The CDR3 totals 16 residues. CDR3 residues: CATSRDPLAAYNEQFF.

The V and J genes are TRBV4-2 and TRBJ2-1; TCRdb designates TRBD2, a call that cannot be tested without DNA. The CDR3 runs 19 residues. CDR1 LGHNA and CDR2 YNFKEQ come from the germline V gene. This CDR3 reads CASSQRLAGDGSLGYEQFF.

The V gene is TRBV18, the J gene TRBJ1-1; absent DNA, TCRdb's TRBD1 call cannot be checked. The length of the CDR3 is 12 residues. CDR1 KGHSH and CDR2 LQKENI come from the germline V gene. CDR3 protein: CASSPGSPEAFF.

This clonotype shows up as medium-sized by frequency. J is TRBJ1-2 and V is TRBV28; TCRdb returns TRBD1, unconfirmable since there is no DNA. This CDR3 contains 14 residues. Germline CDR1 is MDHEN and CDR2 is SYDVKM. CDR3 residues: CASSSRTGSYGYTF.

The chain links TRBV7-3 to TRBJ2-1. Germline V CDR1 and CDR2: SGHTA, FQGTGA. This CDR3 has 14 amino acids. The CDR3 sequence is CASSPSGLYNEQFF.

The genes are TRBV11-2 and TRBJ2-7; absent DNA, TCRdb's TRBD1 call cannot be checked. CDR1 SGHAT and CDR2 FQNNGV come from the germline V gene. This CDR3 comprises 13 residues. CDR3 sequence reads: CASRVQGGDEQYF.

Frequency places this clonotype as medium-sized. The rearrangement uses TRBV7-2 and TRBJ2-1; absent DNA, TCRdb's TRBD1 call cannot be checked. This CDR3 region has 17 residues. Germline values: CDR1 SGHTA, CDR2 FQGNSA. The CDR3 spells CASSLEGHRPSYNEQFF.

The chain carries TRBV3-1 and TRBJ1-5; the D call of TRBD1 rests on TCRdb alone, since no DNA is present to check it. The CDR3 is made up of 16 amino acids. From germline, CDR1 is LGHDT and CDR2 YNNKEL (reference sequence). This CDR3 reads CASSQDWRGASQPQHF.

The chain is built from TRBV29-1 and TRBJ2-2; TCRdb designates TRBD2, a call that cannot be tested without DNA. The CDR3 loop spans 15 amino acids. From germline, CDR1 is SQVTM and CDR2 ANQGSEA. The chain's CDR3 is CSVEGLAGNTGELFF.

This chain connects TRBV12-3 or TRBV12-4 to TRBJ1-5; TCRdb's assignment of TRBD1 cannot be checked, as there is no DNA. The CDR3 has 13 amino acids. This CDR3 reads CASSRAGHQPQHF.